The clone carrying this T cell receptor beta chain occurred many times. What it recognizes is unknown. This sample was taken from a study of T-cell reconstitution after alpha-beta-depleted transplantation in children. Study-wide results and caveats: Newly produced T cells mostly accounted for T-cell counts and diversity one year post-transplant. There were reportedly several hundred expanded graft clones from which alpha-beta T cells came about two months after transplant. Several patients had high TCRbeta diversity at day 60; it came from surviving recipient T cells and thymic progenitors.

TCRbeta library preparation incorporated unique molecular identifiers. From the PCR reads, TCRdb called clonotypes with MiXCR, one entry per CDR3 protein. The sample has approximately 18,000 distinct CDR3 sequences; roughly 13% are singletons. CDR3 size: 15 residues. Germline CDR1 is DFQATT and CDR2 is SNEGSKA (reference sequence). After removal of 5 bases from V and 8 bases from J, the junction contained 11 bases not matched to a gene. The chain is built from TRBV20-1 and TRBJ2-1; 11 positions agree with TRBD2. The receptor's source is a female patient aged 2 to 10 who had a stem cell transplant for congenital amegakaryocytic thrombocytopenia, so the T cells may come from the graft donor. The sequenced sample was PBMCs, mostly from graft donor cells, obtained 60 days after TCRalphabeta/CD19-depleted stem cell transplant. Written as DNA, the CDR3 is TGCAGTGCTGCCCTTCTAGCGGGAGGCTCCGATGAGCAGTTCTTC. Protein sequence: CSAALLAGGSDEQFF.